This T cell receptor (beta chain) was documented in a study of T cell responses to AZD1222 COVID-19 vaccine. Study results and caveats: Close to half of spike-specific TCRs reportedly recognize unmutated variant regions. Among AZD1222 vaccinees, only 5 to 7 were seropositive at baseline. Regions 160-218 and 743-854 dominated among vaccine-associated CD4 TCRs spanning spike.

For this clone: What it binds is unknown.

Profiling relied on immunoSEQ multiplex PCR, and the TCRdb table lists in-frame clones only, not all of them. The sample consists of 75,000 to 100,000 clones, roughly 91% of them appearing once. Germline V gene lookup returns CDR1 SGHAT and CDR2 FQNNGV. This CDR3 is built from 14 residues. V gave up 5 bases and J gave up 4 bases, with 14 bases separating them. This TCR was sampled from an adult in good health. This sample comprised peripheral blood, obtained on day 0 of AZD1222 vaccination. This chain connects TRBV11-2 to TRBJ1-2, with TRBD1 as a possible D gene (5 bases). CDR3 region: CASSLTPGTYGYTF. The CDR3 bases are TGTGCCAGCAGCCTCACCCCAGGGACCTATGGCTACACCTTC.